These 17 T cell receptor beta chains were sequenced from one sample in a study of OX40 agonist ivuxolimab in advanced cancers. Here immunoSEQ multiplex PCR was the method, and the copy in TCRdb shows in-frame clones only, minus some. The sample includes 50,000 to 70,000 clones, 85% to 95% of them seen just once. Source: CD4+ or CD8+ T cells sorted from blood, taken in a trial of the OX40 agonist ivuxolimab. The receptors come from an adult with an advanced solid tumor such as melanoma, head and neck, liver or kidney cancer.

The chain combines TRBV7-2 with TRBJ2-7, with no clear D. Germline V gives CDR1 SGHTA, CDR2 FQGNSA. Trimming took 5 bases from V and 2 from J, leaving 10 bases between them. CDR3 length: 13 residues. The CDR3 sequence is CASSQARTYEQYF. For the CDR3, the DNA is TGTGCCAGCAGCCAGGCCAGGACCTACGAGCAGTACTTC.

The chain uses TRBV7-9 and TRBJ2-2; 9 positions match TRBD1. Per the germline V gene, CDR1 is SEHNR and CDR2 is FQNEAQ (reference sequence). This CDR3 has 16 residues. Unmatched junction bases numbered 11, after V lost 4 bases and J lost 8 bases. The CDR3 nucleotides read TGTGCCAGCAGCTATCCTGGGACAGGGAAGTCAGGGGAGCTGTTTTTT. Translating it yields CASSYPGTGKSGELFF.

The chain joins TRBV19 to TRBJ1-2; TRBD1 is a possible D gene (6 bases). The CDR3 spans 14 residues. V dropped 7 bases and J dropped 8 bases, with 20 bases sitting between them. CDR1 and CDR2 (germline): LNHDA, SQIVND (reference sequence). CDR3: CASIASGGRKGYTF. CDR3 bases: TGTGCCAGTATCGCATCGGGGGGGCGAAAAGGCTACACCTTC.

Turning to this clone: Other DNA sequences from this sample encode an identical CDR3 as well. The CDR3 DNA sequence: TGTGCCAGCAGTCACAGGGAGGTGCAAGAGACCCAGTACTTC. Its protein is CASSHREVQETQYF. The rearrangement links TRBV7-9 to TRBJ2-5; tentatively, D is TRBD1 or TRBD2 (6 bases each). Trimming took 6 bases from V and 2 from J, leaving 13 bases between them. The CDR3 has 14 amino acids. Germline loops: CDR1 SEHNR, CDR2 FQNEAQ (reference sequence). The entire variable domain, with the rest obtained from reference TRBV7-9 and TRBJ2-5, is as follows: DTGVSQNPRHKITKRGQNVTFRCDPISEHNRLYWYRQTLGQGPEFLTYFQNEAQLEKSRLLSDRFSAERPKGSFSTLEIQRTEQGDSAMYLCASSHREVQETQYFGPGTRLLVL.

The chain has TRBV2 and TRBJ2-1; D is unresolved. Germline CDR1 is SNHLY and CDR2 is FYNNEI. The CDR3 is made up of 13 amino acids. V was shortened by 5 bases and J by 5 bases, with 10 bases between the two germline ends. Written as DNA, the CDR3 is TGTGCCAGCAGTTCCGACCGCGACAATGAGCAGTTCTTC. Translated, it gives CASSSDRDNEQFF.

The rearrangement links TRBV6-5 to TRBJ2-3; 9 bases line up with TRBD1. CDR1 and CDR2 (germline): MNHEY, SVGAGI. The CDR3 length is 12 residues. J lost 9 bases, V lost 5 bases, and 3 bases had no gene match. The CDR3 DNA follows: TGTGCCAGCAGTGGAGGGACAGGGACGCAGTATTTT. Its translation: CASSGGTGTQYF.

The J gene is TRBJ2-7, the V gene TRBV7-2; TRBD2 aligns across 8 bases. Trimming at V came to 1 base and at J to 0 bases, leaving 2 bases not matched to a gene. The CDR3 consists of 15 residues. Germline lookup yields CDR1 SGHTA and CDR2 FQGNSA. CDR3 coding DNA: TGTGCCAGCAGCTTAGTAGGGACTAGCTCCTACGAGCAGTACTTC. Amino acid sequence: CASSLVGTSSYEQYF. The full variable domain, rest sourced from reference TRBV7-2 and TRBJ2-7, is GAGVSQSPSNKVTEKGKDVELRCDPISGHTALYWYRQSLGQGLEFLIYFQGNSAPDKSGLPSDRFSAERTGGSVSTLTIQRTQQEDSAVYLCASSLVGTSSYEQYFGPGTRLTVT.

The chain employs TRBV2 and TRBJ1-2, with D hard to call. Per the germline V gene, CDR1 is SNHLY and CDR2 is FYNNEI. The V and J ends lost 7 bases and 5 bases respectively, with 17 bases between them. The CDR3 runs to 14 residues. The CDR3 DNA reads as TGTGCCAGCATCAGGACCGGTTCTTCGTATGGCTACACCTTC. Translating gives CASIRTGSSYGYTF.

The DNA of the CDR3 is TGTGCCAGCCAGCCCCGGGAGGTTTCCTACGAGCAGTACTTC. Translating gives CASQPREVSYEQYF. V usage is TRBV7-9 and J usage is TRBJ2-7; TRBD2 matches at 7 bases. Trimming took 8 bases from V and 1 from J; bases not matched to a gene: 8. In germline, CDR1 is SEHNR, CDR2 FQNEAQ (reference sequence). The CDR3 is 14 residues long.

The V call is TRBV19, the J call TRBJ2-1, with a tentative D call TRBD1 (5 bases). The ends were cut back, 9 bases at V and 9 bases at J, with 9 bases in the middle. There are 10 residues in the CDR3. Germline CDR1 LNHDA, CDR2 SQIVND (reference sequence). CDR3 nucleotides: TGTGCCAGCGGACACCGTGAGCAGTTCTTC. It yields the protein CASGHREQFF.

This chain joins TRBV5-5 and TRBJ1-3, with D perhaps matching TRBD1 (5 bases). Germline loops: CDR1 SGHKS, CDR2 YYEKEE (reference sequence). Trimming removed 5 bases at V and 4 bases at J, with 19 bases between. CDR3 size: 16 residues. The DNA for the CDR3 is TGTGCCAGCAGGGACTATGGGACCCTGGAGGGAAACACCATATATTTT. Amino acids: CASRDYGTLEGNTIYF.

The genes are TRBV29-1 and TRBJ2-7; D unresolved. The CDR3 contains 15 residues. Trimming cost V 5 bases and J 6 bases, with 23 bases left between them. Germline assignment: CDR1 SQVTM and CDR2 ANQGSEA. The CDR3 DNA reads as TGCAGCGTTAGAACCAACCAAGTTGCCGTCTCCGAGCAGTACTTC. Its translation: CSVRTNQVAVSEQYF.

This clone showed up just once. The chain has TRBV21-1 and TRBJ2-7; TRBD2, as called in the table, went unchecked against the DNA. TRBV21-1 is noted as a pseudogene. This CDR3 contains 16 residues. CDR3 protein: CASSKGIRLVSYEQYF. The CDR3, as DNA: TGTGCCAGCAGCAAAGGAATAAGACTAGTGAGCTACGAGCAGTACTTC.

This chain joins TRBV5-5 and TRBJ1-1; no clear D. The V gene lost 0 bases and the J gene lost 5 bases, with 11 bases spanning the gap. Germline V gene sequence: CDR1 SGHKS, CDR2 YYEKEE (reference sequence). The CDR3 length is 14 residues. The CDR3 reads CASSLGPKVTEAFF. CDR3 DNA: TGTGCCAGCAGCTTGGGTCCCAAGGTGACTGAAGCTTTCTTT.

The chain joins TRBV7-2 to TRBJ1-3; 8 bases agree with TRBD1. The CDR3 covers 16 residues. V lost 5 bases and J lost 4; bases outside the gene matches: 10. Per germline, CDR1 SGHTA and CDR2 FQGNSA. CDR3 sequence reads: CASSKPPQGAGNTIYF. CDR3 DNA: TGTGCCAGCAGCAAACCACCCCAGGGGGCCGGAAACACCATATATTTT.

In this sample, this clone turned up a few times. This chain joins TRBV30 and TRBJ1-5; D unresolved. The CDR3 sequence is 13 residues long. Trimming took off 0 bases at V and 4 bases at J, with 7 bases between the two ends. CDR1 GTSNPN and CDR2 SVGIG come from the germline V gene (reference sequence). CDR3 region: CAWSVASNQPQHF. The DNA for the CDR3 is TGTGCCTGGAGTGTTGCCTCGAATCAGCCCCAGCATTTT.

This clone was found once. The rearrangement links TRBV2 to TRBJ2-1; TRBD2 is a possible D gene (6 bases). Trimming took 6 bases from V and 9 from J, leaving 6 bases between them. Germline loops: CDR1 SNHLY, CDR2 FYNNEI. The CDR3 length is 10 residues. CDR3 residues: CASREGEQFF. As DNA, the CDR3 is TGTGCCAGCAGGGAGGGTGAGCAGTTCTTC.